What follows are 20 T cell receptor beta chains derived from one specimen sequenced in a study of regulatory T cells in long-lasting Graves disease. Time point noted: newly diagnosed GD, antithyroid drugs for less than 3 months. PBMC-derived RNA was used for the TCR library. Through Arm-PCR of CDR3 regions and iRepertoire HTBI primers, TCR beta libraries were built. TCRdb redid the calling of the multiplex PCR reads with MiXCR, one entry per CDR3 protein. The table lists around 500,000 distinct CDR3 sequences, about 14% of them singletons. This sample was also put to use in a study of T cells in Graves' hyperthyroidism and ophthalmopathy.

The sequencing used peripheral blood mononuclear cells (PBMCs), collected at new diagnosis, from a patient treated with antithyroid drugs. These receptors were taken from a man aged 25-45 years with Graves disease.

This clonotype was recorded at least ten times. Written as DNA, the CDR3 is TGCAGTGCTACCAAGTCCTACGAGCAGTACTTC. Its translation is CSATKSYEQYF. The chain combines TRBV20-1 with TRBJ2-7, with D unclear. Germline V CDR1 and CDR2: DFQATT, SNEGSKA (reference sequence). With 4 bases removed from V and 1 base from J, the gap between germline ends came to 5 bases. The CDR3 covers 11 residues.

This chain joins TRBV18 and TRBJ2-2; D gene ambiguous. The CDR3 is 15 residues long. Germline CDR1 and CDR2: KGHSH and LQKENI. The ends were cut back, 3 bases at V and 2 bases at J, with 10 bases in the middle. The CDR3: CASSPLDENTGELFF. The CDR3 DNA reads as TGTGCCAGCTCACCGCTTGACGAAAACACCGGGGAGCTGTTTTTT.

At least ten counts were recorded for this clonotype. This rearrangement joins TRBV2 to TRBJ2-6; 7 bases line up with TRBD1. The CDR3 length is 15 residues. V lost 5 bases and J lost 2; bases outside the gene matches: 3. Germline CDR1 reads SNHLY; CDR2 reads FYNNEI. CDR3 nucleotide sequence: TGTGCCAGCAGTTATACAGGGGCTGGGGCCAACGTCCTGACTTTC. The encoded protein is CASSYTGAGANVLTF.

This clonotype was seen a handful of times. The CDR3 loop reads CASSLTAGRETQYF. The CDR3 region has the DNA TGCGCCAGCAGCTTGACGGCAGGGAGGGAGACCCAGTACTTC. This chain connects TRBV5-1 to TRBJ2-5; a possible D gene is TRBD2 (6 bases). This CDR3 is built from 14 residues. Trimming took off 1 base at V and 5 bases at J, with 12 bases between the two ends. Germline lookup yields CDR1 SGHRS and CDR2 YFSETQ. The full variable domain, completed using reference TRBV5-1 and TRBJ2-5, is KAGVTQTPRYLIKTRGQQVTLSCSPISGHRSVSWYQQTPGQGLQFLFEYFSETQRNKGNFPGRFSGRQFSNSRSEMNVSTLELGDSALYLCASSLTAGRETQYFGPGTRLLVL.

The sample holds many counts of this clonotype. This rearrangement joins TRBV7-9 to TRBJ2-7; 7 positions agree with TRBD1. With 5 bases clipped from V and 2 bases from J, the junction kept 6 bases outside the gene matches. The CDR3 is 14 amino acids. Per germline, CDR1 SEHNR and CDR2 FQNEAQ (reference sequence). The CDR3 region is CASSGRDSTYEQYF. CDR3 in DNA: TGTGCCAGCAGCGGCCGGGACAGTACCTACGAGCAGTACTTC.

The rearrangement links TRBV19 to TRBJ2-3; no clear D gene. CDR3 length equals 16 residues. CDR1 LNHDA and CDR2 SQIVND come from the germline V gene (reference sequence). The V end was cut by 0 bases, the J end by 0 bases, with 10 bases between. The CDR3 DNA sequence: TGTGCCAGTAGTATAGATCTACTGGGGAGCACAGATACGCAGTATTTT. Its protein is CASSIDLLGSTDTQYF.

This clonotype was counted ten times or more. The rearrangement uses TRBV11-2 and TRBJ2-1; tentative D call: TRBD1 (6 bases). In germline, CDR1 is SGHAT, CDR2 FQNNGV. V lost 3 bases and J lost 10, with 22 bases in between. The CDR3 runs to 16 residues. The CDR3 bases are TGTGCCAGCAGCTTGGGGATCGCAGGCCAGGGGCAGGAGCAGTTCTTC. It codes for CASSLGIAGQGQEQFF.

This clonotype was observed a few times. This chain uses TRBV14 with TRBJ2-2, with TRBD1 matching over 8 bases. Per germline, CDR1 SGHDN and CDR2 FVKESK. Germline trimming cut 2 bases from V and 1 base from J; bases unmatched to any gene: 6. This CDR3 spans 17 amino acids. CDR3 in DNA: TGTGCCAGCAGCCAAAGGCAGGGGGCACTGAACACCGGGGAGCTGTTTTTT. Translation: CASSQRQGALNTGELFF.

This chain connects TRBV5-1 to TRBJ2-6; tentative D call: TRBD2 (6 bases). CDR1 and CDR2 (germline): SGHRS, YFSETQ. The V and J ends lost 3 bases and 0 bases respectively, with 16 bases between them. The CDR3 loop spans 18 amino acids. CDR3 DNA sequence: TGCGCCAGCAGCTCTTCCGCGGGGCTTCCCTCTGGGGCCAACGTCCTGACTTTC. Translating it yields CASSSSAGLPSGANVLTF.

The gene calls are TRBV20-1 and TRBJ2-7; D is unclear. Germline loops: CDR1 DFQATT, CDR2 SNEGSKA (reference sequence). The V end lost 1 base, the J end lost 0 bases, and 13 bases lay between the germline ends. The length of the CDR3 is 15 residues. CDR3 amino acids: CSARGGRTNSYEQYF. In DNA form, the CDR3 reads TGCAGTGCTAGAGGTGGACGGACCAACTCCTACGAGCAGTACTTC.

This clonotype was seen many times. V is TRBV20-1 and J is TRBJ2-5, with D maybe TRBD1 (5 bases). V was shortened by 0 bases and J by 3 bases, with 14 bases between the two germline ends. This CDR3 region has 15 residues. Germline-derived CDR1 and CDR2 are DFQATT and SNEGSKA (reference sequence). As DNA, the CDR3 is TGCAGTGCTAGAGATGAAGGACAAGTGAAAGAGACCCAGTACTTC. It encodes CSARDEGQVKETQYF.

V usage is TRBV5-1 and J usage is TRBJ2-5, with 7 bases identical to TRBD1. With 4 bases clipped from V and 5 bases from J, the junction kept 14 bases outside the gene matches. CDR1 SGHRS and CDR2 YFSETQ come from the germline V gene. This CDR3 is built from 16 residues. DNA of the CDR3: TGCGCCAGCAGCCTGGGAGCCGGGACAGTTGGGGAGACCCAGTACTTC. Amino acids: CASSLGAGTVGETQYF.

Details on this clonotype: This likely traces to a read error, being one base from a far larger clone. This rearrangement joins TRBV15 to TRBJ2-7; 10 bases line up with TRBD1. Germline CDR1 and CDR2: LNHNV and YYDKDF (reference sequence). Germline trimming cut 5 bases from V and 2 bases from J; bases unmatched to any gene: 0. There are 13 residues in the CDR3. CDR3 DNA sequence: TGTGCCACCAGCGGGACAGGGGCCTACGAGCAGTACTTC. Translating it yields CATSGTGAYEQYF.

The chain links TRBV3-1 to TRBJ2-5; 13 bases are a match to TRBD2. This CDR3 is 19 amino acids long. Germline CDR1 is LGHDT and CDR2 is YNNKEL (reference sequence). V lost 1 base and J lost 5; bases outside the gene matches: 13. CDR3 in amino acids: CASSQAAHWTSGSSETQYF. The CDR3 coding sequence is TGTGCCAGCAGCCAAGCGGCGCACTGGACTAGCGGGAGCTCGGAGACCCAGTACTTC.

This clonotype was counted ten times or more. The rearrangement links TRBV27 to TRBJ2-3; D is unclear. Germline CDR1 is MNHEY and CDR2 is SMNVEV (reference sequence). The CDR3 runs 13 residues. V was cut by 6 bases and J by 4 bases, with 11 bases left in between. The CDR3 DNA is TGTGCCAGCAGCCTACGATATTCAGATACGCAGTATTTT. Its translation is CASSLRYSDTQYF.

The chain combines TRBV9 with TRBJ2-1, with D possibly being TRBD2 (7 bases). V gave up 6 bases and J gave up 2 bases, with 18 bases separating them. The CDR3 is made up of 16 amino acids. Germline CDR1 and CDR2: SGDLS and YYNGEE. The CDR3 DNA reads TGTGCCAGCACCAAAGGGGGGGCATCGCCCTACAATGAGCAGTTCTTC. Protein sequence: CASTKGGASPYNEQFF.

This clonotype has ten or more counts. This sequence joins TRBV11-2 and TRBJ2-6, with D possibly matching TRBD2 (5 bases). The CDR3 has 19 residues. CDR1 is SGHAT and CDR2 is FQNNGV in the germline V gene. Deletions cut 5 bases from V and 4 bases from J, with 24 bases between. The CDR3 DNA reads as TGTGCCAGCAGCGCGCCTCGGGGTTCGATCCGCCGGGGGGCCAACGTCCTGACTTTC. Protein product: CASSAPRGSIRRGANVLTF.

This clonotype was recorded a few times. This chain links TRBV19 with TRBJ2-7; no definite D call. The V gene lost 9 bases and the J gene lost 5 bases, with 20 bases spanning the gap. The CDR3 contains 14 residues. Germline values: CDR1 LNHDA, CDR2 SQIVND (reference sequence). CDR3 loop: CASRAAFDRDEQYF. The CDR3, as DNA: TGTGCCAGCCGGGCGGCCTTCGATAGAGACGAGCAGTACTTC.

The sample holds a few counts of this clonotype. The chain recombines TRBV3-1 with TRBJ2-7; 8 bases are a match to TRBD2. CDR1 LGHDT and CDR2 YNNKEL come from the germline V gene (reference sequence). The V segment lost 4 bases and the J segment 4 bases; nucleotides outside the gene matches: 9. This CDR3 has 15 residues. The CDR3, as DNA: TGTGCCAGCAGCCGAGGGTCGGGAGGGCAATACGAGCAGTACTTC. Protein: CASSRGSGGQYEQYF.

A few counts support this clonotype. The rearrangement uses TRBV20-1 and TRBJ2-2; a weak D match, TRBD1 (6 bases). Germline V lookup: CDR1 DFQATT, CDR2 SNEGSKA (reference sequence). The V end lost 3 bases, the J end lost 0 bases, and 17 bases lay between the germline ends. This CDR3 comprises 17 residues. The DNA for the CDR3 is TGCAGTGCTAGGAGCTGGGACAACCCCACGAACACCGGGGAGCTGTTTTTT. Amino acid sequence: CSARSWDNPTNTGELFF.